The rows below give T cell receptor beta chains drawn from one sample of a study of T cell responses to AZD1222 COVID-19 vaccine. Clones were sequenced by immunoSEQ multiplex PCR, and TCRdb holds only the in-frame ones, with some missing. The sample comprises tens of thousands of clones, roughly 75% of which are singletons, and about 50% rests with the top ten. Sequencing was performed on peripheral blood, taken 28 days after the second AZD1222 dose. Receptor source: an adult who received the AZD1222 COVID-19 vaccine. CDR3s include the opening cysteine and the closing phenylalanine or tryptophan. The order of the fields is CDR3 DNA, CDR3 protein, clone size, D gene, V gene, J gene. A D gene is named only where the DNA matches it firmly. Size values are once, few and many counts, or a class for expanded clones, and some rows have none.

DNA: TGCAGCGTTGAAGAAACGGTAACCCTGCCGTACTTC
CDR3: CSVEETVTLPYF
size: .
D: .
V: TRBV29-1
J: TRBJ2-5

DNA: TGTGCCAGCCGGGGGCAGGGAGATACGCAGTATTTT
CDR3: CASRGQGDTQYF
size: .
D: .
V: TRBV6-5
J: TRBJ2-3

DNA: TGTGCCACCAGTGGTGGGTCTTACAATGAGCAGTTCTTC
CDR3: CATSGGSYNEQFF
size: .
D: .
V: TRBV24-1
J: TRBJ2-1

DNA: TGCGCCAGCAGAACACGGCTGAACACTGAAGCTTTCTTT
CDR3: CASRTRLNTEAFF
size: once
D: .
V: TRBV5-1
J: TRBJ1-1

DNA: TGTGCCAGTAGGCCGAGGGGGACTCCGAACACTGAAGCTTTCTTT
CDR3: CASRPRGTPNTEAFF
size: once
D: .
V: TRBV19
J: TRBJ1-1

DNA: TGTGCCAGCAGCAAACCGGGCGCCGTGGGACGTATACTGTTTTTT
CDR3: CASSKPGAVGRILFF
size: .
D: .
V: TRBV21-1
J: TRBJ1-4

DNA: TGTGCCAGCAGCGTAGAAGGGGCCGAGACTGGGGCCAACGTCCTGACTTTC
CDR3: CASSVEGAETGANVLTF
size: .
D: .
V: TRBV9
J: TRBJ2-6

DNA: TGTGCCAGCAGCTCCCTCCGACAGGGGCACAATTTAAACATTCAGTACTTC
CDR3: CASSSLRQGHNLNIQYF
size: once
D: TRBD1
V: TRBV28
J: TRBJ2-4

DNA: TGTGCCAGCAGTTTTTTGCGGGGTTCTTTGTTTTTT
CDR3: CASSFLRGSLFF
size: .
D: .
V: TRBV12-3/TRBV12-4
J: TRBJ1-4

DNA: TGTGCCAGCAGTAGAGAAGCCACAGGGAAGTATGGCTACACCTTC
CDR3: CASSREATGKYGYTF
size: .
D: .
V: TRBV7-9
J: TRBJ1-2

DNA: TGTGCCAGCAAGCGGGGGCTGTATAGCAATCAGCCCCAGCATTTT
CDR3: CASKRGLYSNQPQHF
size: once
D: .
V: TRBV2
J: TRBJ1-5

DNA: TGTGCCAGTAGTATTCTGGGACAGACCTACAATGAGCAGTTCTTC
CDR3: CASSILGQTYNEQFF
size: .
D: TRBD1
V: TRBV19
J: TRBJ2-1

DNA: TGTGCCAGCGCTAACCTAGCGGGGAACTACAATGAGCAGTTCTTC
CDR3: CASANLAGNYNEQFF
size: .
D: TRBD2
V: TRBV6-5
J: TRBJ2-1

DNA: TGTGCCAGTAGTATAGTTTTGTGGGCGGGGAAGAACACCGGGGAGCTGTTTTTT
CDR3: CASSIVLWAGKNTGELFF
size: .
D: .
V: TRBV19
J: TRBJ2-2

DNA: TGTGCCAGCAGTTACTCAGGGACTAGCGGGGGGGATCCGTTCTTC
CDR3: CASSYSGTSGGDPFF
size: once
D: TRBD2
V: TRBV6-5
J: TRBJ2-1

DNA: TGTGCCAGCAGCACTCCCGGACTAGCGGGAACCTACGAGCAGTACTTC
CDR3: CASSTPGLAGTYEQYF
size: .
D: TRBD2
V: TRBV3-1/TRBV3-2
J: TRBJ2-7

DNA: TGTGCCAGCAGTTTATATTCGAGGAGTGGCGGGGAGCTGTTTTTT
CDR3: CASSLYSRSGGELFF
size: few
D: .
V: TRBV27
J: TRBJ2-2

DNA: TGTGCCAGCAGCGTAGCCTCACAGGGGCTCACCGGGGAGCTGTTTTTT
CDR3: CASSVASQGLTGELFF
size: .
D: TRBD1
V: TRBV9
J: TRBJ2-2

DNA: TGTGCCAGCAGTTTCCGGGGATATAGCGGGGAGCTGTTTTTT
CDR3: CASSFRGYSGELFF
size: .
D: .
V: TRBV27
J: TRBJ2-2

DNA: TGTGCCAGCAGCTTGGGGGCAGGCAGCCAGCCCCAGCATTTT
CDR3: CASSLGAGSQPQHF
size: few
D: .
V: TRBV5-6
J: TRBJ1-5

DNA: TGTGCCAGCTCACCACAGGGGACAGGAGGCTCTGGGGCCAACGTCCTGACTTTC
CDR3: CASSPQGTGGSGANVLTF
size: once
D: TRBD1
V: TRBV18
J: TRBJ2-6

DNA: TGTGCCAGCAGCCGGGACGGATACAATGAGCAGTTCTTC
CDR3: CASSRDGYNEQFF
size: .
D: .
V: TRBV7-9
J: TRBJ2-1

DNA: TGTGCCAGCAGCGTAGGTGCGGCCAGCTCCTACGAGCAGTACTTC
CDR3: CASSVGAASSYEQYF
size: .
D: .
V: TRBV9
J: TRBJ2-7

DNA: TGCGCCAGCAGCTCGTTAGCGGGGGTATCCTACGAGCAGTACTTC
CDR3: CASSSLAGVSYEQYF
size: .
D: TRBD2
V: TRBV5-1
J: TRBJ2-7

DNA: TGTGCCAGCAGCCGGGATATCGAGGACATTCAGTACTTC
CDR3: CASSRDIEDIQYF
size: .
D: .
V: TRBV7-9
J: TRBJ2-4

DNA: TGCGCCAGCAGCTTGGGGGTGTACCAAGAGACCCAGTACTTC
CDR3: CASSLGVYQETQYF
size: .
D: .
V: TRBV5-1
J: TRBJ2-5

DNA: TGTGCCAGCAGCTCCGAGGAAAGCTCCTACGAGCAGTACTTC
CDR3: CASSSEESSYEQYF
size: few
D: .
V: TRBV7-9
J: TRBJ2-7

DNA: TGTGCCAGCAGCCAAGACGGTCCGGGACAGGGGCGGGATACGCAGTATTTT
CDR3: CASSQDGPGQGRDTQYF
size: .
D: TRBD1
V: TRBV3-1/TRBV3-2
J: TRBJ2-3

DNA: TGTGCCAGCCGGCGGGGGAGCAATGAGCAGTTCTTC
CDR3: CASRRGSNEQFF
size: few
D: TRBD2
V: TRBV5-8
J: TRBJ2-1

DNA: TGTGCCAGCAGCCAGACCGGGTTGGGGAACGAAAAACTGTTTTTT
CDR3: CASSQTGLGNEKLFF
size: once
D: .
V: TRBV28
J: TRBJ1-4

DNA: TGTGCCAGCAGTCAGGACAGCAATGAGCAGTTCTTC
CDR3: CASSQDSNEQFF
size: .
D: .
V: TRBV28
J: TRBJ2-1

DNA: TGCAGCGTTGACGAGGGGACCACCGGGGAGCTGTTTTTT
CDR3: CSVDEGTTGELFF
size: .
D: .
V: TRBV29-1
J: TRBJ2-2

DNA: TGTGCCAGCTCACCTTTCACTAGGGTTAAAGCTTTCTTT
CDR3: CASSPFTRVKAFF
size: .
D: .
V: TRBV18
J: TRBJ1-1

DNA: TGTGCCAGCAGCCCGTGGCTAGCGGGAAACACCGGGGAGCTGTTTTTT
CDR3: CASSPWLAGNTGELFF
size: .
D: TRBD2
V: TRBV7-2
J: TRBJ2-2

DNA: TGTGCCAGCAGCTTAGAACCCAGGGGTTGGGACACCATATATTTT
CDR3: CASSLEPRGWDTIYF
size: .
D: .
V: TRBV7-2
J: TRBJ1-3

DNA: TGTGCCACCAGTGAACGAGACACGCGGGAGACCCAGTACTTC
CDR3: CATSERDTRETQYF
size: .
D: .
V: TRBV24-1
J: TRBJ2-5

DNA: TGCAGCGTTGCCGTTGGGGGGACTGAAGCTTTCTTT
CDR3: CSVAVGGTEAFF
size: few
D: .
V: TRBV29-1
J: TRBJ1-1